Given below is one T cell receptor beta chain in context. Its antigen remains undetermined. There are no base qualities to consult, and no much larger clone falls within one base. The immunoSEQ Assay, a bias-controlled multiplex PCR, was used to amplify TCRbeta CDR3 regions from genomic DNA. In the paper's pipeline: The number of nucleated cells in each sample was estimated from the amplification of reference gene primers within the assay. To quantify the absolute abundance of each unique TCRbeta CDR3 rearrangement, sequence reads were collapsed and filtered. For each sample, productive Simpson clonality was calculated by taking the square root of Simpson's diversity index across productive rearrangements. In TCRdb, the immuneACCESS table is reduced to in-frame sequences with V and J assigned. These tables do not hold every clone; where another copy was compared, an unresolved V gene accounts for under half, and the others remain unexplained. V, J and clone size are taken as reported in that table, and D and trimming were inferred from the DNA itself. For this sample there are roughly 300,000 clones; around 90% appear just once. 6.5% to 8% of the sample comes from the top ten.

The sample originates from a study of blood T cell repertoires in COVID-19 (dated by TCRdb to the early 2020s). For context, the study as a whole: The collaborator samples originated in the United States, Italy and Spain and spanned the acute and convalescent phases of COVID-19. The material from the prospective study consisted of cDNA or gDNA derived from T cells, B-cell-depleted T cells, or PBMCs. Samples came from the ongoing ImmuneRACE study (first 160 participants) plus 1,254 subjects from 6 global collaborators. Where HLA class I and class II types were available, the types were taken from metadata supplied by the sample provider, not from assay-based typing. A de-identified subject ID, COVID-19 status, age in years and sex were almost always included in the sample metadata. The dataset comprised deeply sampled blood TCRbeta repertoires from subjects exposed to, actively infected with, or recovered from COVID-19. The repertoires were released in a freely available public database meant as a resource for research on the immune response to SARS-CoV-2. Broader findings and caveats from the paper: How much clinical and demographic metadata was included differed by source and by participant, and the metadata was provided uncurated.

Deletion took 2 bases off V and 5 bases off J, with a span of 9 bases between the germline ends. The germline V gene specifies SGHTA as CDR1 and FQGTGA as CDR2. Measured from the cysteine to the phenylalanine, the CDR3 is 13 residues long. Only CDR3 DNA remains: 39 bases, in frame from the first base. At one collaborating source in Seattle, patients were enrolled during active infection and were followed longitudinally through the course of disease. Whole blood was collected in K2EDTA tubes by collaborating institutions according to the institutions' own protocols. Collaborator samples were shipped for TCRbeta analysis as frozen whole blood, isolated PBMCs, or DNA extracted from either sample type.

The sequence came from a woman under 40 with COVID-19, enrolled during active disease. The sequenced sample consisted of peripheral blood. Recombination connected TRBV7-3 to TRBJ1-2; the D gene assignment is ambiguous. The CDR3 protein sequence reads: CASSLGTEYGYTF. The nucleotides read TGTGCCAGCAGCTTAGGCACAGAGTATGGCTACACCTTC.